This record covers a single T cell receptor beta chain. Naive CD8 isolation took CD45RO-negative cells positively selected for CCR7 and excluded terminally differentiated effector memory CD45RA+ cells. The sample comes from a study of shared clonotypes between healthy human individuals. Sequencing was performed with immunoSEQ multiplex PCR; in TCRdb, only in-frame clones are kept and a portion is missing. The sample lists over 750,000 clones, about 96% occurring once. J lost 2 bases, V lost 6 bases, and 5 bases had no gene match. The length of the CDR3 is 14 residues. Germline loops: CDR1 MNHEY, CDR2 SMNVEV (reference sequence).

The origin of this receptor is a man aged 25 to 45 in good health. The specimen sequenced was naive CD8+ T cells sorted from blood. This chain joins TRBV27 and TRBJ1-1; TRBD1 aligns across 8 bases. CDR3 in DNA: TGTGCCAGCAGCAAGGGACAGGTTAACACTGAAGCTTTCTTT. Translated, it gives CASSKGQVNTEAFF.